This T cell receptor (beta chain) was profiled in a study of blood T cell repertoires in COVID-19. Study-wide background: From T cells, B-cell-depleted T cells, or PBMCs came the material, which was cDNA or gDNA.

CDR1 KGHSH and CDR2 LQKENI come from the germline V gene. The CDR3 sequence is 19 residues long. The trim removed 4 bases at V and 5 bases at J, leaving 20 bases unmatched. Repertoires were generated with immunoSEQ multiplex PCR, while TCRdb's copy carries only in-frame clones and drops some. The table has roughly 73,000 clones, roughly 88% seen once. The chain carries TRBV18 and TRBJ2-5; 9 bases line up with TRBD2. The receptor was derived from a man aged 65-85 years with active or convalescent COVID-19. Sequencing used peripheral blood. The CDR3 region has the DNA TGTGCCAGCTCACAGAGCGGACTAGCGACAACTTCCCCCGGCGAGACCCAGTACTTC. Translated, it gives CASSQSGLATTSPGETQYF.